Listed below are T cell receptor beta chains from one sample, sequenced in a study of cytomegalovirus exposure and HLA in healthy donors. Sequencing used immunoSEQ multiplex PCR; TCRdb keeps in-frame clones, though not all of them. This sample has around 59,000 clones, with roughly four fifths found just once. The sample consisted of PBMCs. The receptors were gathered from a human donor in good health. The CDR3 runs from the conserved cysteine through the conserved F or W. The order of the fields is clone size, D gene, J gene, V gene, CDR3 DNA, CDR3 protein. The D gene is left open where the match is weak. Size is omitted from some rows. Given values are once, few, many or a class for expanded clones.

abundance: -
d_gene: TRBD2
j_gene: TRBJ2-7
v_gene: TRBV4-2
CDR3nt: TGTGCCAGCAGCCAAAGATCCGGGACTAGCGGGGCCAACTACGAGCAGTACTTC
CDR3aa: CASSQRSGTSGANYEQYF

abundance: -
d_gene: -
j_gene: TRBJ1-4
v_gene: TRBV5-6
CDR3nt: TGTGCCAGCCCTGAGGAGGGAGCAACTAATGAAAAACTGTTTTTT
CDR3aa: CASPEEGATNEKLFF

abundance: few
d_gene: TRBD2
j_gene: TRBJ2-7
v_gene: TRBV2
CDR3nt: TGTGCCACTAGCGGGAGTTTTAATGGTGGCGGCGAGCAGTACTTC
CDR3aa: CATSGSFNGGGEQYF

abundance: -
d_gene: TRBD2
j_gene: TRBJ2-7
v_gene: TRBV6-6
CDR3nt: TGTGCCAGCAGTTCGACTAGCGGGTTCAACGAGCAGTACTTC
CDR3aa: CASSSTSGFNEQYF

abundance: -
d_gene: -
j_gene: TRBJ2-7
v_gene: TRBV11-2
CDR3nt: TGTGCCAGCAGCTTAGCCCCTCAGGGTTACGAGCAGTACTTC
CDR3aa: CASSLAPQGYEQYF

abundance: -
d_gene: TRBD1
j_gene: TRBJ2-5
v_gene: TRBV25-1
CDR3nt: TGTGCCAGCAGTGAAGCAGGGGGCAAAGAGACCCAGTACTTC
CDR3aa: CASSEAGGKETQYF

abundance: -
d_gene: TRBD2
j_gene: TRBJ2-5
v_gene: TRBV11-2
CDR3nt: TGTGCCAGCAGATTAGCGGGGTCCAACCAAGAGACCCAGTACTTC
CDR3aa: CASRLAGSNQETQYF

abundance: few
d_gene: TRBD2
j_gene: TRBJ2-7
v_gene: TRBV5-8
CDR3nt: TGTGCCAGCAGAATTAGCGGGGGGAGCTCCTACGAGCAGTACTTC
CDR3aa: CASRISGGSSYEQYF

abundance: -
d_gene: -
j_gene: TRBJ2-1
v_gene: TRBV19
CDR3nt: TGTGCCAGTAGTCCCCGGGGTGGGGCCTACAATGAGCAGTTCTTC
CDR3aa: CASSPRGGAYNEQFF

abundance: -
d_gene: TRBD1
j_gene: TRBJ1-5
v_gene: TRBV30
CDR3nt: TGTGCCTGGGGGAAAGGGGGCTCTGGCCAGCCCCAGCATTTT
CDR3aa: CAWGKGGSGQPQHF

abundance: -
d_gene: TRBD2
j_gene: TRBJ2-3
v_gene: TRBV10-1
CDR3nt: TGCGCCAGCAACTCAGGCGGGGGGAATGGGAATACGCAGTATTTT
CDR3aa: CASNSGGGNGNTQYF

abundance: -
d_gene: -
j_gene: TRBJ1-1
v_gene: TRBV30
CDR3nt: TGTGCCTGGAGTTATACGGGAAACACTGAAGCTTTCTTT
CDR3aa: CAWSYTGNTEAFF

abundance: -
d_gene: -
j_gene: TRBJ1-2
v_gene: TRBV29-1
CDR3nt: TGCAGCGTTACCGGTACCCCTGTCTATGGCTACACCTTC
CDR3aa: CSVTGTPVYGYTF

abundance: once
d_gene: -
j_gene: TRBJ2-7
v_gene: TRBV5-1
CDR3nt: TGCGCCAGCAGCTATTTATCGAGAGTGGCCTACGAGCAGTACTTC
CDR3aa: CASSYLSRVAYEQYF

abundance: few
d_gene: -
j_gene: TRBJ2-2
v_gene: TRBV19
CDR3nt: TGTGCCAGTAGTATAAAATCAGGCCGTACCGGGGAGCTGTTTTTT
CDR3aa: CASSIKSGRTGELFF

abundance: -
d_gene: -
j_gene: TRBJ2-4
v_gene: TRBV30
CDR3nt: TGTGCCTGGGGCATAGGGAGTCTAGCCAAAAACATTCAGTACTTC
CDR3aa: CAWGIGSLAKNIQYF

abundance: -
d_gene: TRBD2
j_gene: TRBJ2-1
v_gene: TRBV7-3
CDR3nt: TGTGCCAGCAGCTTATTTACGACCCGACTAGCGGGACACAATGAGCAGTTCTTC
CDR3aa: CASSLFTTRLAGHNEQFF

abundance: -
d_gene: TRBD1
j_gene: TRBJ1-6
v_gene: TRBV28
CDR3nt: TGTGCCAGCAGAAAACAGGGGGCGCTGTTGAGTAATTCACCCCTCCACTTT
CDR3aa: CASRKQGALLSNSPLHF

abundance: -
d_gene: TRBD1
j_gene: TRBJ2-7
v_gene: TRBV5-6
CDR3nt: TGTGCCAGCAGCAGAAAACCAGGGGGTATCGACGAGCAGTACTTC
CDR3aa: CASSRKPGGIDEQYF

abundance: once
d_gene: -
j_gene: TRBJ2-3
v_gene: TRBV5-1
CDR3nt: TGCGCCAGCAGCTTGTTGCGGGGTAGCACAGATACGCAGTATTTT
CDR3aa: CASSLLRGSTDTQYF

abundance: -
d_gene: -
j_gene: TRBJ1-2
v_gene: TRBV7-9
CDR3nt: TGTTCCAGCACCAACGAGGGACACAGAGCTAACTATGGCTACACCTTC
CDR3aa: CSSTNEGHRANYGYTF

abundance: -
d_gene: -
j_gene: TRBJ2-3
v_gene: TRBV7-9
CDR3nt: TGTGCCAGCAGGCCTTTTGCCGTCGGACAGATCACAGATACGCAGTATTTT
CDR3aa: CASRPFAVGQITDTQYF

abundance: -
d_gene: -
j_gene: TRBJ1-5
v_gene: TRBV6-6
CDR3nt: TGTGCCAGCAGTTATTATGGGGGCGGGAATCAGCCCCAGCATTTT
CDR3aa: CASSYYGGGNQPQHF

abundance: -
d_gene: -
j_gene: TRBJ2-2
v_gene: TRBV6-1
CDR3nt: TGTGCCAGCAGTGAAGTCAGCGTTTACGGGGAGCTGTTTTTT
CDR3aa: CASSEVSVYGELFF

abundance: -
d_gene: -
j_gene: TRBJ1-2
v_gene: TRBV2
CDR3nt: TGTGCCAGCAGTACATCAGGGATTTTTAGCTATGGCTACACCTTC
CDR3aa: CASSTSGIFSYGYTF

abundance: -
d_gene: TRBD2
j_gene: TRBJ2-3
v_gene: TRBV7-8
CDR3nt: TGTGCCAGCAGCCCAGGACCGGGACTAGCGGCGAAAACTAGCACAGATACGCAGTATTTT
CDR3aa: CASSPGPGLAAKTSTDTQYF

abundance: -
d_gene: -
j_gene: TRBJ2-5
v_gene: TRBV4-1
CDR3nt: TGCGCCAGCAGCCAACAATACCAGGGTCGGGAGACCCAGTACTTC
CDR3aa: CASSQQYQGRETQYF

abundance: -
d_gene: TRBD2
j_gene: TRBJ2-1
v_gene: TRBV7-2
CDR3nt: TGTGCCAGCAGACGAGAGCGGGGACACAATGAGCAGTTCTTC
CDR3aa: CASRRERGHNEQFF

abundance: -
d_gene: -
j_gene: TRBJ2-3
v_gene: TRBV4-1
CDR3nt: TGCGCCAGCAGCCAAGATTATTCAGATACGCAGTATTTT
CDR3aa: CASSQDYSDTQYF

abundance: -
d_gene: TRBD2
j_gene: TRBJ2-1
v_gene: TRBV7-9
CDR3nt: TGTGCCAGCAGCTTCGCTAGCGGGAGGGGAAGCTCCTACAATGAGCAGTTCTTC
CDR3aa: CASSFASGRGSSYNEQFF

abundance: few
d_gene: TRBD1
j_gene: TRBJ2-3
v_gene: TRBV4-3
CDR3nt: TGCGCCAGCAGCCAAGATCGGGGTCAGGGGGCAGATACGCAGTATTTT
CDR3aa: CASSQDRGQGADTQYF

abundance: -
d_gene: TRBD1
j_gene: TRBJ1-2
v_gene: TRBV6-5
CDR3nt: TGTGCCAGCAGCCGCGGACAGGGTGGCTACACCTTC
CDR3aa: CASSRGQGGYTF

abundance: -
d_gene: TRBD1
j_gene: TRBJ1-5
v_gene: TRBV7-2
CDR3nt: TGTGCCAGCAGCTTAGCGCTCGGGACAGGGTATCAGCCCCAGCATTTT
CDR3aa: CASSLALGTGYQPQHF

abundance: -
d_gene: TRBD1
j_gene: TRBJ1-2
v_gene: TRBV7-9
CDR3nt: TGTGCCAGCAGCTTAAGAGGGACAGGGAACTATGGCTACACCTTC
CDR3aa: CASSLRGTGNYGYTF

abundance: -
d_gene: -
j_gene: TRBJ1-3
v_gene: TRBV28
CDR3nt: TGTGCCAGCAGTTTATATGGGGGCTACTCTGGAAACACCATATATTTT
CDR3aa: CASSLYGGYSGNTIYF

abundance: -
d_gene: TRBD2
j_gene: TRBJ2-5
v_gene: TRBV7-6
CDR3nt: TGTGCCAGCAACCTAGCGGGGGGGCGAGAGACCCAGTACTTC
CDR3aa: CASNLAGGRETQYF

abundance: -
d_gene: -
j_gene: TRBJ2-3
v_gene: TRBV19
CDR3nt: TGTGCCAGTAGTATCTACGGTTCAACAGATACGCAGTATTTT
CDR3aa: CASSIYGSTDTQYF

abundance: -
d_gene: TRBD1
j_gene: TRBJ2-7
v_gene: TRBV18
CDR3nt: TGTGCCAGCTCACCATTCTCCGGGACAGGAAGCTCCTACGAGCAGTACTTC
CDR3aa: CASSPFSGTGSSYEQYF

abundance: -
d_gene: -
j_gene: TRBJ2-1
v_gene: TRBV14
CDR3nt: TGTGCCAGCAGCTTAAAAAATGAGCAGTTCTTC
CDR3aa: CASSLKNEQFF

abundance: -
d_gene: TRBD2
j_gene: TRBJ2-5
v_gene: TRBV13
CDR3nt: TGTGCCAGCAGCTCCCGGACTAGCGGGGGGGCGCGGAGTGGAGAGACCCAGTACTTC
CDR3aa: CASSSRTSGGARSGETQYF

abundance: -
d_gene: -
j_gene: TRBJ2-7
v_gene: TRBV21-1
CDR3nt: TGTGCCAGCAGCAAAGTAGATTGGGGGCAGTCAAAAGGCTACGAGCAGTACTTC
CDR3aa: CASSKVDWGQSKGYEQYF

abundance: -
d_gene: -
j_gene: TRBJ1-2
v_gene: TRBV7-2
CDR3nt: TGTGCCAGCAGCTCCCAATGGGCTGATGGCTACACCTTC
CDR3aa: CASSSQWADGYTF

abundance: -
d_gene: -
j_gene: TRBJ2-3
v_gene: TRBV5-1
CDR3nt: TGCGCCAGCAGCTTGGATTCAGTCACAGATACGCAGTATTTT
CDR3aa: CASSLDSVTDTQYF

abundance: -
d_gene: -
j_gene: TRBJ2-1
v_gene: TRBV29-1
CDR3nt: TGCAGCATAACCGGGTCTCTCGGCAATGAGCAGTTCTTC
CDR3aa: CSITGSLGNEQFF

abundance: -
d_gene: TRBD1
j_gene: TRBJ2-1
v_gene: TRBV9
CDR3nt: TGTGCCAGCAGCGTAACCACGGGACAGGGTAATGAGCAGTTCTTC
CDR3aa: CASSVTTGQGNEQFF

abundance: -
d_gene: -
j_gene: TRBJ2-1
v_gene: TRBV5-1
CDR3nt: TGCGCCAGCAGCTTCGAGGCGGTAGCCAATGAGCAGTTCTTC
CDR3aa: CASSFEAVANEQFF

abundance: -
d_gene: -
j_gene: TRBJ1-1
v_gene: TRBV14
CDR3nt: TGTGCCAGCAGCCATGATCAGGGCTCTGAAGCTTTCTTT
CDR3aa: CASSHDQGSEAFF

abundance: -
d_gene: TRBD2
j_gene: TRBJ2-5
v_gene: TRBV2
CDR3nt: TGTGCCAGCAGTGAAGGGACTAGCGGGAGAAAAGAGACCCAGTACTTC
CDR3aa: CASSEGTSGRKETQYF

abundance: -
d_gene: -
j_gene: TRBJ2-7
v_gene: TRBV6-6
CDR3nt: TGTGCCAGCAGTTACGGGGGACATTTCTACGAGCAGTACTTC
CDR3aa: CASSYGGHFYEQYF

abundance: -
d_gene: -
j_gene: TRBJ2-1
v_gene: TRBV28
CDR3nt: TGTGCCAGCACCGCCTCGACTAGGCTTAGGTCTAATGAGCAGTTCTTC
CDR3aa: CASTASTRLRSNEQFF

abundance: -
d_gene: -
j_gene: TRBJ2-3
v_gene: TRBV28
CDR3nt: TGTGCCAGCAGTACTATCCAGAGGGGGGGCGGGAGTATCGCAGATACGCAGTATTTT
CDR3aa: CASSTIQRGGGSIADTQYF

abundance: -
d_gene: -
j_gene: TRBJ2-3
v_gene: TRBV5-6
CDR3nt: TGTGCCAGCAGACTGCTAGATGCAGATACGCAGTATTTT
CDR3aa: CASRLLDADTQYF

abundance: -
d_gene: -
j_gene: TRBJ2-2
v_gene: TRBV2
CDR3nt: TGTGCCAGCAGTGTGTGGTCCCCAGGGACCGGGGAGCTGTTTTTT
CDR3aa: CASSVWSPGTGELFF

abundance: -
d_gene: TRBD2
j_gene: TRBJ2-7
v_gene: TRBV29-1
CDR3nt: TGCAGCGTTGAAGGGCGGGAGGGCCTCGAGCAGTACTTC
CDR3aa: CSVEGREGLEQYF

abundance: -
d_gene: TRBD1
j_gene: TRBJ2-3
v_gene: TRBV9
CDR3nt: TGTGCCAGCAGCGTAGAAGGGACAGTCCCAGATACGCAGTATTTT
CDR3aa: CASSVEGTVPDTQYF

abundance: -
d_gene: -
j_gene: TRBJ1-2
v_gene: TRBV10-3
CDR3nt: TGTGCCATCAGTACAGGTTATGATGGCTACACCTTC
CDR3aa: CAISTGYDGYTF